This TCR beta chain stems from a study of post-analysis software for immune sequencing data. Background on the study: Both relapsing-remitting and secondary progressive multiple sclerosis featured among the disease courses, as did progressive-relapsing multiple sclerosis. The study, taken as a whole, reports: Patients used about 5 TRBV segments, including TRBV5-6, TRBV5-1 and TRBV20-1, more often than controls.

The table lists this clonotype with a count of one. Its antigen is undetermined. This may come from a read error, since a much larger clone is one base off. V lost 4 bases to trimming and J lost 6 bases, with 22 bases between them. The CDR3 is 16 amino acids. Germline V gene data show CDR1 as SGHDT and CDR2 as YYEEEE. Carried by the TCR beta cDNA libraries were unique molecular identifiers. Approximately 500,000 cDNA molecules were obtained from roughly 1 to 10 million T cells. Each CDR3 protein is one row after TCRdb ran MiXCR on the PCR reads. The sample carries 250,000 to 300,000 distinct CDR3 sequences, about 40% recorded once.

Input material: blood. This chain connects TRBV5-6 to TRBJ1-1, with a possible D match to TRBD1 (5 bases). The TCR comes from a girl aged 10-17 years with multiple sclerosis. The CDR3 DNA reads TGTGCCAGCAGCCGGAACCGGGACCGGGGGTGTCCTGAAGCTTTCTTT. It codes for CASSRNRDRGCPEAFF.